What follows describes a single T cell receptor beta chain. Its antigen remains unidentified. The sample originates from a study of early T cells in non-severe SARS-CoV-2 infection. Study in general: Unpaired chains resulted from sequencing bulk RNA of unsorted whole blood. Findings and limits, study-wide: The matching step, a VDJdb search, favored anti-spike CD8 responses and missed private and CD4 specificities.

Trimming stripped 6 bases from V and 3 bases from J, with 17 bases between. The CDR3 is made up of 15 amino acids. Germline V gene lookup returns CDR1 MDHEN and CDR2 SYDVKM. Tagging with unique molecular identifiers was applied to individual cDNA molecules. TCRdb re-analysed the 5' RACE reads in MiXCR, keeping a single row per CDR3 protein. The profile covers 100,000 to 120,000 distinct CDR3 sequences, with roughly 12% appearing a single time and 3.5% to 4% taken by the ten largest. The source is an adult who was a healthcare worker with PCR-confirmed SARS-CoV-2 infection or an uninfected control (not recorded which). The sequenced sample was whole blood, obtained at baseline. J is TRBJ1-2 and V is TRBV28; D is perhaps TRBD1 (5 bases). Here the CDR3 reads CASSYGGGGDYGYTF. CDR3 DNA sequence: TGTGCCAGCAGCTATGGGGGAGGAGGGGACTATGGCTACACCTTC.